This is a list of T cell receptor beta chains from one sample in a study of blood T cell repertoires in COVID-19. Generated by immunoSEQ multiplex PCR, the TCRdb table keeps only in-frame clones and is missing some. The table records 150,000 to 200,000 clones, approximately 90% of them present only once. Sequencing input: peripheral blood. Receptor source: a man between 65 and 80 years old with active or convalescent COVID-19. The CDR3 runs from the conserved cysteine through the conserved F or W. The D gene is left open where the match is weak. The size field is filled for only some rows; it gives once, few, many or a size class.

CASTGGSSGNTIYF | TGCGCCAGCACGGGGGGGAGCTCTGGAAACACCATATATTTT | TRBJ1-3 | - | - | TRBV10-2
CASSQVAATNEKLFF | TGTGCCAGCAGCCAAGTGGCTGCAACTAATGAAAAACTGTTTTTT | TRBJ1-4 | - | - | TRBV3-1/TRBV3-2
CASRTGTGSRNTGELFF | TGTGCCAGCAGGACCGGGACAGGGAGTAGGAACACCGGGGAGCTGTTTTTT | TRBJ2-2 | - | TRBD1 | TRBV2
CASGQSYEQYF | TGTGCCAGCGGACAGTCGTACGAGCAGTACTTC | TRBJ2-7 | few | - | TRBV2
CASSLTGTSEVYTQYF | TGTGCCAGCAGTTTGACCGGGACTAGCGAAGTTTATACGCAGTATTTT | TRBJ2-3 | - | TRBD2 | TRBV27
CASSSEGNQPQHF | TGTGCCAGCAGCTCCGAGGGCAATCAGCCCCAGCATTTT | TRBJ1-5 | - | - | TRBV5-5
CASARGSSGNTIYF | TGTGCCAGCGCCCGAGGCAGCTCCGGAAACACCATATATTTT | TRBJ1-3 | few | - | TRBV7-2
CATKVGGLRRNTIYF | TGTGCCACCAAGGTGGGGGGGCTAAGAAGAAACACCATATATTTT | TRBJ1-3 | - | - | TRBV10-3
CASSFGQPYEQYF | TGTGCCAGCAGCTTTGGACAGCCCTACGAGCAGTACTTC | TRBJ2-7 | - | - | TRBV5-6
CASNGRVNYEQYF | TGCGCCAGCAACGGGAGGGTAAACTACGAGCAGTACTTC | TRBJ2-7 | - | TRBD2 | TRBV10-2
CASSLSRGGLAASGGELFF | TGTGCCAGCAGTTTATCACGTGGGGGACTAGCGGCCTCGGGCGGGGAGCTGTTTTTT | TRBJ2-2 | - | TRBD2 | TRBV27
CASSLPTEKETQYF | TGCGCCAGCAGCTTGCCGACGGAGAAAGAGACCCAGTACTTC | TRBJ2-5 | - | - | TRBV5-1
CASRRDSYNSPLHF | TGTGCCAGCAGGCGGGACAGTTATAATTCACCCCTCCACTTT | TRBJ1-6 | - | TRBD1 | TRBV6-5
CAAKGQFNSPLHF | TGTGCCGCAAAGGGGCAGTTTAATTCACCCCTCCACTTT | TRBJ1-6 | few | - | TRBV19
CASSRDGSIPNTGELFF | TGCGCCAGCAGTCGGGACGGGAGCATTCCGAACACCGGGGAGCTGTTTTTT | TRBJ2-2 | few | - | TRBV10-1
CASSLIQGGELFF | TGTGCCAGCAGTCTCATACAGGGAGGGGAGCTGTTTTTT | TRBJ2-2 | - | - | TRBV12-3/TRBV12-4
CASSPLLATTKSDEQYF | TGTGCCAGCAGCCCCCTGCTAGCGACGACCAAGTCAGACGAGCAGTACTTC | TRBJ2-7 | - | - | TRBV3-1/TRBV3-2
CASSPFTENQPQHF | TGTGCCAGCAGCCCGTTTACAGAGAATCAGCCCCAGCATTTT | TRBJ1-5 | - | - | TRBV3-1/TRBV3-2
CASSIQRGNYGYTF | TGTGCCAGTAGTATCCAAAGGGGTAACTATGGCTACACCTTC | TRBJ1-2 | many | - | TRBV19
CASSGASGYNEQFF | TGTGCCAGCAGTGGTGCTAGCGGTTACAATGAGCAGTTCTTC | TRBJ2-1 | few | TRBD2 | TRBV2
CASSQSGVRDGYTF | TGCGCCAGCAGCCAATCGGGAGTACGGGATGGCTACACCTTC | TRBJ1-2 | - | - | TRBV4-3
CASSRLLGLAGYEQYF | TGTGCCAGCAGTCGCCTATTAGGACTAGCGGGCTACGAGCAGTACTTC | TRBJ2-7 | - | TRBD2 | TRBV28
CASSLVSEETQYF | TGTGCCAGCAGCTTGGTGTCTGAAGAGACCCAGTACTTC | TRBJ2-5 | - | - | TRBV5-4
CASSANRDYEQYF | TGTGCCAGCAGCGCAAACAGGGACTACGAGCAGTACTTC | TRBJ2-7 | few | - | TRBV11-2
CASSSSSYNEQFF | TGTGCCAGCAGCTCTAGCTCCTACAATGAGCAGTTCTTC | TRBJ2-1 | - | - | TRBV7-2
CASTAAGGTNEKLFF | TGTGCCAGCACCGCAGCGGGCGGAACTAATGAAAAACTGTTTTTT | TRBJ1-4 | - | - | TRBV6-5
CASTKASGELYEQYF | TGTGCCAGCACAAAAGCCTCCGGGGAGCTCTACGAGCAGTACTTC | TRBJ2-7 | - | - | TRBV21-1
CASSRDRAYEQYF | TGTGCCAGTAGCCGGGACAGGGCCTACGAGCAGTACTTC | TRBJ2-7 | - | TRBD1 | TRBV19
CASRLSGGFADTQYF | TGTGCCAGCAGATTATCAGGGGGCTTCGCAGATACGCAGTATTTT | TRBJ2-3 | - | TRBD1 | TRBV6-5
CASSSSVTTDTQYF | TGTGCCAGCAGTTCGTCAGTAACCACAGATACGCAGTATTTT | TRBJ2-3 | - | - | TRBV28
CASSAQASGSYEQYF | TGTGCCAGCAGCGCTCAAGCTAGCGGTTCCTACGAGCAGTACTTC | TRBJ2-7 | - | TRBD2 | TRBV9
CASSFGQGRQEQYF | TGTGCCAGCAGCTTCGGGCAGGGCCGGCAGGAGCAGTACTTC | TRBJ2-7 | few | - | TRBV7-9
CASSPGPGPPQETQYF | TGTGCCAGTAGCCCTGGTCCAGGGCCCCCCCAAGAGACCCAGTACTTC | TRBJ2-5 | - | - | TRBV19
CASSRKQGGTEAFF | TGTGCCAGCTCACGAAAACAGGGGGGGACTGAAGCTTTCTTT | TRBJ1-1 | few | TRBD1 | TRBV18
CATSRDGAQGNNEQFF | TGTGCCACCAGCAGAGACGGAGCCCAGGGGAACAATGAGCAGTTCTTC | TRBJ2-1 | - | - | TRBV15
CASSEAGDSNQPQHF | TGTGCCAGCTCAGAGGCGGGGGACTCCAATCAGCCCCAGCATTTT | TRBJ1-5 | - | - | TRBV6-6
CASSLGQGGSGNTIYF | TGTGCCAGCAGCTTAGGACAGGGTGGGTCTGGAAACACCATATATTTT | TRBJ1-3 | - | TRBD1 | TRBV11-2
CASSGTSGNTDTQYF | TGTGCCAGCAGCGGGACTAGCGGAAACACAGATACGCAGTATTTT | TRBJ2-3 | - | TRBD2 | TRBV27
CASRAYLGQTYDTDTQYF | TGTGCCAGCAGAGCCTACCTGGGACAGACATATGACACAGATACGCAGTATTTT | TRBJ2-3 | once | TRBD1 | TRBV19
CSVELRQGRLYEQYF | TGCAGCGTTGAATTGAGACAGGGGAGACTCTACGAGCAGTACTTC | TRBJ2-7 | - | TRBD1 | TRBV29-1
CASSLEDRVSYNEQFF | TGTGCCAGCAGCTTGGAGGACAGGGTGTCCTACAATGAGCAGTTCTTC | TRBJ2-1 | few | TRBD1 | TRBV5-8